The 27 T cell receptor beta chains given below trace back to one sample, sequenced in a study of type 1 regulatory T cells (dated by TCRdb to the early 2020s). Overall study outcomes, separate from this receptor: Tr1 cells showed a more restricted TCR repertoire than non-Tr1 cells, which the study interpreted as alloantigen-induced clonal expansion.

The sample was run on an Illumina MiSeq. TCRdb's own reprocessing of the public reads used fastp at Q25 and MiXCR and kept productive beta chains. Each entry merges the rows of one CDR3 protein and shows their most common DNA and genes. Present in this sample are 60,000 to 75,000 distinct CDR3 sequences, around 20% of which were seen just once. Around 8.1% of the sample is taken by the ten largest. What these receptors recognize is not known. Sequenced sample: cultured type 1 regulatory T (Tr1) cells, either the whole culture or a sorted fraction (not recorded which). The sample's cell subset or site label, decoded: type 1 regulatory T cells sorted from the T-allo10 product. All receptors derive from a human donor in good health.

This clonotype was counted only a few times. The chain recombines TRBV18 with TRBJ1-5; D perhaps matches TRBD1 (6 bases). Trimming shortened V by 2 bases and J by 6 bases, and 14 bases separated the two germline ends. The germline V gene encodes CDR1 KGHSH and CDR2 LQKENI. The CDR3 has 15 residues. As DNA, the CDR3 is TGTGCCAGCTCACCAGATTTTAGGGGGGGTCAGCCCCAGCATTTT. Protein: CASSPDFRGGQPQHF.

Ten or more counts support this clonotype. The chain links TRBV27 to TRBJ2-7; 10 bases are shared with TRBD2. Germline CDR1 is MNHEY and CDR2 is SMNVEV (reference sequence). The V gene end was trimmed by 8 bases and the J gene end by 3 bases; junction bases not matched to a gene: 10. The CDR3 totals 15 residues. The CDR3 coding sequence is TGTGCCAGCTCCCCTCGAACTAGCGGGATCTACGAGCAGTACTTC. Translating it yields CASSPRTSGIYEQYF.

The chain combines TRBV20-1 with TRBJ2-1; 7 positions agree with TRBD1. V lost 5 bases and J lost 4; bases outside the gene matches: 11. The CDR3 has 15 residues. From germline, CDR1 is DFQATT and CDR2 SNEGSKA (reference sequence). CDR3 loop: CSAQSDREGYNEQFF. In nucleotides, the CDR3 is TGCAGTGCTCAATCAGACAGGGAAGGGTACAATGAGCAGTTCTTC.

This chain links TRBV19 with TRBJ1-1; TRBD1 might be the D (5 bases). Between the trimmed V and J ends, which lost 3 bases and 0 bases, there was a span of 8 bases. The CDR3 runs 14 residues. Per the germline V gene, CDR1 is LNHDA and CDR2 is SQIVND (reference sequence). CDR3 residues: CASSIRGVNTEAFF. The CDR3 nucleotides read TGTGCCAGTAGTATTCGGGGGGTGAACACTGAAGCTTTCTTT.

This clonotype was observed a few times. This chain joins TRBV5-1 and TRBJ1-5, with TRBD1 matching 9 bases. The CDR3 is 15 residues long. Losses at the gene ends were 1 base for V and 3 bases for J; bases not matched to a gene: 2. Germline CDR1 reads SGHRS; CDR2 reads YFSETQ. The CDR3 sequence: CASSLTGGNNQPQHF. The CDR3 DNA follows: TGCGCCAGCAGCTTGACAGGGGGCAACAATCAGCCCCAGCATTTT.

The chain recombines TRBV20-1 with TRBJ2-1; possibly TRBD2 for D (6 bases). The CDR3 has 14 residues. CDR1 and CDR2 (germline): DFQATT, SNEGSKA (reference sequence). Deletions cut 2 bases from V and 6 bases from J, with 14 bases between. As DNA, the CDR3 is TGCAGTGCTAGATTAACGGGAGCGCTCAATGAGCAGTTCTTC. This codes for CSARLTGALNEQFF.

The gene calls are TRBV24-1 and TRBJ2-2, with TRBD1 identical over 7 bases. Germline values: CDR1 KGHDR, CDR2 SFDVKD. The ends lost 10 bases at V and 4 bases at J; junction bases unmatched: 8. The length of the CDR3 is 14 residues. In DNA form, the CDR3 reads TGTGCCACGACTACCGGGACAGCCACCGGGGAGCTGTTTTTT. As protein: CATTTGTATGELFF.

This sequence joins TRBV5-6 and TRBJ2-7; 7 positions match TRBD2. J gave up 5 bases and V 4 bases, and 6 bases lay outside the gene matches. CDR1 is SGHDT, CDR2 YYEEEE, per germline. This CDR3 spans 13 amino acids. The CDR3 DNA sequence: TGTGCCAGCAGCCCGCGGGAGCTCCACGAGCAGTACTTC. Protein sequence: CASSPRELHEQYF.

The chain carries TRBV27 and TRBJ2-5; D is unclear. This CDR3 has 15 residues. Germline assignment: CDR1 MNHEY and CDR2 SMNVEV (reference sequence). Trimming cost V 5 bases and J 3 bases, with 16 bases left between them. CDR3 sequence reads: CASSPGPKGKETQYF. CDR3 DNA sequence: TGTGCCAGCAGTCCTGGGCCAAAAGGGAAAGAGACCCAGTACTTC.

By share, this clonotype counts as large. The chain recombines TRBV6-5 with TRBJ2-6; D gene unclear. Per the germline V gene, CDR1 is MNHEY and CDR2 is SVGAGI. CDR3 length: 16 amino acids. V lost 0 bases to trimming and J lost 1 base, with 7 bases between them. The CDR3 DNA follows: TGTGCCAGCAGTTACTCGGAACCTTCTGGGGCCAACGTCCTGACTTTC. Protein sequence: CASSYSEPSGANVLTF.

This clonotype was detected only a few times. The J gene is TRBJ2-2, the V gene TRBV20-1, with TRBD2 matching 8 bases. Trimming cost V 5 bases and J 6 bases; bases outside gene matches: 17. CDR1 is DFQATT and CDR2 is SNEGSKA in the germline V gene (reference sequence). The CDR3 totals 17 residues. CDR3 sequence: CSARGGGGLAGAGELFF. CDR3 bases: TGCAGTGCTCGCGGCGGGGGAGGCCTAGCGGGCGCCGGGGAGCTGTTTTTT.

The sample holds many counts of this clonotype. This chain uses TRBV15 with TRBJ1-4; D perhaps matches TRBD1 (6 bases). V was shortened by 0 bases and J by 7 bases, with 12 bases between the two germline ends. Germline V gene sequence: CDR1 LNHNV, CDR2 YYDKDF (reference sequence). This CDR3 spans 15 amino acids. The CDR3 spells CATSRDRGGGEKLFF. The CDR3, as DNA: TGTGCCACCAGCAGAGATCGCGGGGGCGGTGAAAAACTGTTTTTT.

The sample holds a few counts of this clonotype. The chain uses TRBV20-1 and TRBJ2-6; D is uncertain. V was cut by 3 bases and J by 0 bases, with 6 bases left in between. Germline assignment: CDR1 DFQATT and CDR2 SNEGSKA (reference sequence). CDR3 length: 14 residues. The CDR3: CSARASSGANVLTF. CDR3 nucleotides: TGCAGTGCTAGGGCCAGCTCTGGGGCCAACGTCCTGACTTTC.

V usage is TRBV29-1 and J usage is TRBJ2-1, with D possibly TRBD1 on 6 matching bases. The germline gives CDR1 SQVTM, CDR2 ANQGSEA. The CDR3 totals 14 residues. CDR3 sequence (DNA): TGCAGTGGCAGGGGCCTTAGCTCCTACAATGAGCAGTTCTTC. Protein product: CSGRGLSSYNEQFF.

This chain joins TRBV6-1 and TRBJ2-5; possibly TRBD1 for D (5 bases). Germline V lookup: CDR1 MNHNS, CDR2 SASEGT. The CDR3 is made up of 17 amino acids. Trimming shortened V by 2 bases and J by 4 bases, and 20 bases separated the two germline ends. The CDR3 DNA reads TGTGCCAGCAGTGAACAGGTGGCTCCGGCAGGGCGAGAGACCCAGTACTTC. It yields the protein CASSEQVAPAGRETQYF.

DNA for the CDR3: TGTGCCAGCAGCTTGGCCCCGGGACAGGGAAGGGGCTACACCTTC. Translating it yields CASSLAPGQGRGYTF. The chain has TRBV5-6 and TRBJ1-2; 9 positions match TRBD1. Germline CDR1 reads SGHDT; CDR2 reads YYEEEE. The V segment lost 0 bases and the J segment 8 bases; nucleotides outside the gene matches: 8. The CDR3 runs to 15 residues.

The table lists this clonotype with many counts. The chain combines TRBV5-6 with TRBJ1-6; TRBD1 matches at 7 bases. The ends lost 4 bases at V and 0 bases at J; junction bases unmatched: 4. Germline assignment: CDR1 SGHDT and CDR2 YYEEEE. This CDR3 comprises 16 residues. The CDR3 loop is CASSLRQGSYNSPLHF. Written as DNA, the CDR3 is TGTGCCAGCAGCCTAAGACAGGGCTCCTATAATTCACCCCTCCACTTT.

This sequence joins TRBV5-1 and TRBJ1-2; TRBD1 might be the D (5 bases). The CDR3 loop spans 13 amino acids. CDR1 and CDR2 (germline): SGHRS, YFSETQ. Trimming took 5 bases from V and 2 from J, leaving 10 bases between them. CDR3 in DNA: TGCGCCAGCAGTAGACAGAGAAACTATGGCTACACCTTC. Protein: CASSRQRNYGYTF.

Only a few counts were recorded for this clonotype. The chain couples TRBV5-1 to TRBJ2-1; the match to TRBD2 covers 10 bases. Germline V lookup: CDR1 SGHRS, CDR2 YFSETQ. With V trimmed by 2 bases and J by 6 bases, 5 bases remained unmatched. The CDR3 is made up of 15 amino acids. CDR3 sequence (DNA): TGCGCCAGCAGCTTCCGAGCGGGAGGGATCAATGAGCAGTTCTTC. It specifies CASSFRAGGINEQFF.

In its sample, this clonotype was seen a few times. The rearrangement links TRBV30 to TRBJ2-3, with 7 bases fitting TRBD2. V lost 4 bases to trimming and J lost 6 bases; unmatched junction nucleotides: 4. The CDR3 is 12 residues long. CDR1 is GTSNPN, CDR2 SVGIG, per germline (reference sequence). The CDR3 sequence: CAWTRLADTQYF. CDR3 DNA sequence: TGTGCCTGGACGCGACTAGCTGATACGCAGTATTTT. Based on the CDR3 plus reference TRBV30 and TRBJ2-3, the full variable domain is SQTIHQWPATLVQPVGSPLSLECTVEGTSNPNLYWYRQAAGRGLQLLFYSVGIGQISSEVPQNLSASRPQDRQFILSSKKLLLSDSGFYLCAWTRLADTQYFGPGTRLTVL.

The rearrangement uses TRBV7-2 and TRBJ1-1; D is unclear. CDR3 size: 13 residues. Trimming took off 1 base at V and 11 bases at J, with 14 bases between the two ends. CDR1 is SGHTA, CDR2 FQGNSA, per germline. In DNA, the CDR3 is TGTGCCAGCAGCTTAGAGGCAGGTCGGAGGGCTTTCTTT. This gives the protein CASSLEAGRRAFF.

Within the sample, this clonotype is medium-sized. The gene calls are TRBV5-1 and TRBJ1-6; possible D gene TRBD1, 6 bases. Per germline, CDR1 SGHRS and CDR2 YFSETQ. This CDR3 comprises 15 residues. Between the trimmed V and J ends, which lost 4 bases and 7 bases, there was a span of 15 bases. CDR3 loop: CASSPETGANSPLHF. CDR3 coding DNA: TGCGCCAGCAGCCCAGAGACAGGAGCAAATTCACCCCTCCACTTT.

Here the CDR3 DNA reads TGTGCCAGCAGCCTCTCCTGGCAAGAGACCCAGTACTTC. This gives the protein CASSLSWQETQYF. This chain links TRBV3-1 with TRBJ2-5; no reliable D call. Per germline, CDR1 LGHDT and CDR2 YNNKEL (reference sequence). The germline V and J ends were trimmed by 4 bases and 2 bases, with 8 bases remaining between them. CDR3 length: 13 residues.

This clonotype was observed at least ten times. The chain combines TRBV12-3 or TRBV12-4 with TRBJ2-7, with 7 bases aligning to TRBD2. Losses at the gene ends were 5 bases for V and 4 bases for J; bases not matched to a gene: 11. CDR3 length: 15 residues. The CDR3 sequence: CASSPAGAPSYEQYF. The CDR3 coding sequence is TGTGCCAGCAGTCCCGCGGGAGCCCCAAGTTACGAGCAGTACTTC.

This clonotype occurred once. The CDR3 does not close with the conserved phenylalanine or tryptophan, likely indicating a read error. This chain uses TRBV5-1 with TRBJ2-7; no definite D call. The CDR3 spans 13 residues. The germline CDR1 and CDR2 sequences are SGHRS and YFSETQ. Trimming stripped 0 bases from V and 7 bases from J, with 11 bases between. DNA of the CDR3: TGCGCCAGCAGCTTGGAGCCCCTGGGGGAGCAGTACCTC. Amino acid sequence: CASSLEPLGEQYL.

The genes are TRBV9 and TRBJ2-5; 8 positions agree with TRBD2. The V gene's germline CDR1 is SGDLS and CDR2 YYNGEE. The CDR3 loop spans 15 amino acids. V was clipped by 4 bases and J by 2 bases; unmatched bases: 7. The CDR3 nucleotides are TGTGCCAGCAGCCCCTTTAGCGGGACTCAAGAGACCCAGTACTTC. Translation gives CASSPFSGTQETQYF.

The rearrangement joins TRBV6-2 or TRBV6-3 to TRBJ1-5; TRBD1 matches at 9 bases. The V and J ends lost 6 bases and 4 bases, in that order; junction bases with no gene match: 4. CDR3 length: 14 amino acids. Germline lookup yields CDR1 MNHEY and CDR2 SVGEGT. The chain's CDR3 is CASSLDRGNQPQHF. In DNA form, the CDR3 reads TGTGCCAGCAGCCTGGACAGGGGTAATCAGCCCCAGCATTTT.